Below are 5 T cell receptor beta chains sequenced from a single sample in a study of vaccination effects on CD4 cells after COVID-19. These TCRs are of unknown antigen specificity. A 10-day culture period preceded the isolation of CD4+ T cells. Sequencing used immunoSEQ multiplex PCR; TCRdb keeps in-frame clones, though not all of them. The sample records around 30,000 clones, approximately 65% being singletons. Sequencing was performed on CD4+ T cells from PBMCs cultured without peptide, taken before COVID-19 vaccination. These receptors all come from a human donor who received a COVID-19 vaccine.

The genes are TRBV6-5 and TRBJ2-1; a weak D match, TRBD1 (5 bases). The CDR3 extends over 12 amino acids. Germline assignment: CDR1 MNHEY and CDR2 SVGAGI. V gave up 10 bases and J gave up 3 bases, with 10 bases separating them. In nucleotides, the CDR3 is TGTGCCACAAGACAGAACTACAATGAGCAGTTCTTC. Residues: CATRQNYNEQFF.

This clone came up a few times. This chain links TRBV5-1 with TRBJ1-1; 8 bases agree with TRBD1. Losses at the gene ends were 1 base for V and 5 bases for J; bases not matched to a gene: 7. CDR3 size: 15 residues. From germline, CDR1 is SGHRS and CDR2 YFSETQ. The DNA of the CDR3 is TGCGCCAGCAGCTTGACCGGACAGGGTGGGACTGAAGCTTTCTTT. Amino acids: CASSLTGQGGTEAFF.

V usage is TRBV2 and J usage is TRBJ1-3, with a tentative D call TRBD1 (5 bases). Germline-derived CDR1 and CDR2 are SNHLY and FYNNEI. V was cut by 9 bases and J by 3 bases, with 9 bases left in between. The length of the CDR3 is 12 residues. CDR3 residues: CARKGDGNTIYF. CDR3 nucleotides: TGTGCCAGGAAAGGGGATGGAAACACCATATATTTT.

A few counts support this clone. This chain joins TRBV27 and TRBJ1-2; 11 bases align to TRBD1. V shed 4 bases, J shed 10 bases, and the junction held 5 bases outside the gene matches. CDR3 length equals 13 residues. From germline, CDR1 is MNHEY and CDR2 SMNVEV (reference sequence). The CDR3 region has the DNA TGTGCCAGCAGTTCGGGACAGGGGGAGGCCTACACCTTC. This gives the protein CASSSGQGEAYTF.

The V gene is TRBV15, the J gene TRBJ2-6; D might be TRBD2 (5 bases). The CDR3 length is 18 residues. CDR1 and CDR2 from the germline V gene are LNHNV and YYDKDF (reference sequence). With 8 bases removed from V and 0 bases from J, the gap between germline ends came to 20 bases. CDR3 coding DNA: TGTGCCACCGGAGGTCCAGACAATCTTCTCTCTGGGGCCAACGTCCTGACTTTC. It codes for CATGGPDNLLSGANVLTF.